The 10 T cell receptor beta chains given below trace back to one sample, sequenced in a study of blood T cells in healthy people across ages. A second about 6 to 11 cycle PCR used barcoded and J-beta primers. TCRdb analysed the 5' RACE reads with MiXCR anew, one entry per CDR3 protein. Of approximately 1,700,000 distinct CDR3 sequences listed, 35% to 50% are singletons. Sequenced sample: blood. The origin of the receptors is a human donor in good health.

This clonotype was seen a few times. The rearrangement uses TRBV9 and TRBJ2-1, with 7 bases lining up with TRBD2. This CDR3 region has 13 residues. After removal of 3 bases from V and 7 bases from J, the junction contained 4 bases not matched to a gene. Germline V lookup: CDR1 SGDLS, CDR2 YYNGEE. The CDR3 DNA reads as TGTGCCAGCAGCGGACGGGGGGTTAATGAGCAGTTCTTC. Translating it yields CASSGRGVNEQFF.

The chain carries TRBV7-2 and TRBJ2-5; 8 bases line up with TRBD1. With 6 bases clipped from V and 5 bases from J, the junction kept 8 bases outside the gene matches. Germline CDR1 SGHTA, CDR2 FQGNSA. The CDR3 spans 14 residues. The CDR3 DNA follows: TGTGCCAGCAGGCCGGACAGGGTACAGGAGACCCAGTACTTC. The encoded protein is CASRPDRVQETQYF.

This sequence joins TRBV12-3 or TRBV12-4 and TRBJ1-5, with a possible D match to TRBD1 (5 bases). Trimming left V 5 bases short and J 4 bases short, with 15 bases between. This CDR3 contains 15 residues. CDR3 residues: CASSQPDSLNQPQHF. The CDR3 DNA follows: TGTGCCAGCAGTCAACCCGACAGTCTAAATCAGCCCCAGCATTTT.

The chain recombines TRBV6-2 or TRBV6-3 with TRBJ1-6; D is unresolved. The germline V and J ends were trimmed by 0 bases and 2 bases, with 8 bases remaining between them. This CDR3 contains 16 residues. Germline V gene data show CDR1 as MNHEY and CDR2 as SVGEGT. The CDR3 nucleotides are TGTGCCAGCAGTTACTCGGGAGAGACCTATAATTCACCCCTCCACTTT. As protein: CASSYSGETYNSPLHF.

The rearrangement uses TRBV5-1 and TRBJ2-3; D ambiguous. Per the germline V gene, CDR1 is SGHRS and CDR2 is YFSETQ. The V gene lost 4 bases and the J gene lost 8 bases, with 8 bases spanning the gap. The CDR3 runs 11 residues. CDR3 residues: CASSAVSTQYF. CDR3 nucleotides: TGCGCCAGCAGCGCCGTCAGTACGCAGTATTTT.

The chain has TRBV7-2 and TRBJ2-5; 10 nucleotides agree with TRBD2. With V trimmed by 2 bases and J by 5 bases, 8 bases remained unmatched. The CDR3 has 16 amino acids. Germline V gene lookup returns CDR1 SGHTA and CDR2 FQGNSA. CDR3 bases: TGTGCCAGCAGCTTATTGCCAGCGGGGGGGTTTGAGACCCAGTACTTC. This encodes CASSLLPAGGFETQYF.

This clonotype was found a few times. V is TRBV6-2 or TRBV6-3 and J is TRBJ1-5; no firm D call. Per the germline V gene, CDR1 is MNHEY and CDR2 is SVGEGT. Trimming left V 4 bases short and J 10 bases short, with 11 bases between. This CDR3 is built from 12 residues. CDR3 amino acids: CASSSLASPQHF. The CDR3 nucleotides read TGTGCCAGCAGTTCCCTCGCCTCTCCCCAGCATTTT.

This clonotype was recorded at least ten times. The V and J genes are TRBV6-1 and TRBJ2-5, with 7 bases matching TRBD1. This CDR3 is built from 14 residues. V lost 5 bases and J lost 1; bases outside the gene matches: 4. Germline V gene lookup returns CDR1 MNHNS and CDR2 SASEGT. In nucleotides, the CDR3 is TGTGCCAGCAGTAACAGGGGATTCCAAGAGACCCAGTACTTC. This sequence encodes CASSNRGFQETQYF.

This chain uses TRBV3-1 with TRBJ2-3, with D maybe TRBD2 (6 bases). CDR3 length: 14 amino acids. The V gene lost 7 bases and the J gene lost 14 bases, with 25 bases spanning the gap. In germline, CDR1 is LGHDT, CDR2 YNNKEL (reference sequence). The CDR3 loop is CASTDGTPLGVPYF. The DNA of the CDR3 is TGTGCCAGCACCGACGGGACTCCGCTTGGGGTACCGTATTTT.

This clonotype came up a few times. The chain links TRBV2 to TRBJ2-3; weak D call: TRBD2 (5 bases). Germline lookup yields CDR1 SNHLY and CDR2 FYNNEI. The ends were cut back, 7 bases at V and 3 bases at J, with 8 bases in the middle. The CDR3 runs 12 residues. CDR3: CASKEETDTQYF. As DNA, the CDR3 is TGTGCCAGCAAGGAGGAGACAGATACGCAGTATTTT.